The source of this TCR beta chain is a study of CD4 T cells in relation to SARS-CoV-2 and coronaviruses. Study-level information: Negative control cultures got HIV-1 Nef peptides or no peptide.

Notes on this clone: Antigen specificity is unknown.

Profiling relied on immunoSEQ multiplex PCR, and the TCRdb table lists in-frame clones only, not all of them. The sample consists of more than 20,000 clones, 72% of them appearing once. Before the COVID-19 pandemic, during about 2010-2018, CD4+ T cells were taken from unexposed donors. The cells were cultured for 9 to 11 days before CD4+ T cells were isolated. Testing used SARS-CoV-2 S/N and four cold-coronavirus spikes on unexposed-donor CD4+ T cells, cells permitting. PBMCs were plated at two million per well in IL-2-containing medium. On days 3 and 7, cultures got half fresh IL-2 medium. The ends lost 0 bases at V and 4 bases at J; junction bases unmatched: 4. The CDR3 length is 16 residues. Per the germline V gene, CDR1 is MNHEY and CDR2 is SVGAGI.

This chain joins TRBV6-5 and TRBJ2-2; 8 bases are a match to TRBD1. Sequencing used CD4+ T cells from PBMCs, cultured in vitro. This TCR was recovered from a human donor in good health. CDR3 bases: TGTGCCAGCAGTTACTCCGGGACAGGTGGCACCGGGGAGCTGTTTTTT. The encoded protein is CASSYSGTGGTGELFF.